This TCR beta chain was captured in a study of cytomegalovirus exposure and HLA in healthy donors. General observations from the study: As immune exposure information, only CMV serostatus was available.

The PCR used 60 Vbeta and 13 Jbeta primers. TCRdb's copy holds only in-frame clones and misses some; the assay was immunoSEQ multiplex PCR. There are approximately 45,000 clones in the sample, with about a sixth held by the top ten. Healthy people donating bone marrow made up the donors. In the case of this clone: As yet, its antigen is unknown.

The receptor was isolated from a male donor in good health and CMV-seronegative. The source material was PBMCs.

The CDR3 spells CASSISDEQYF. DNA for the CDR3: TGTGCCAGTAGTATAAGCGACGAGCAGTACTTC. V is TRBV19 and J is TRBJ2-7; no firm D call. The CDR3 is 11 amino acids. V lost 2 bases, J lost 5 bases, and 4 bases lay in between. Germline CDR1 LNHDA, CDR2 SQIVND (reference sequence).